The 9 T cell receptor beta chains below all came from one sample that was sequenced in a study of blood T cell repertoires in COVID-19. Assay: immunoSEQ multiplex PCR; the TCRdb copy retains only in-frame clones and omits some. The table includes 270,000 or so clones, 70% to 90% detected once. The sample consisted of PBMCs or T cells enriched from blood (not recorded which). The receptors were sampled from a woman in her 40s with acute COVID-19.

The count of this clone is one. This chain joins TRBV4-2 and TRBJ1-4, with a weak D call TRBD1 (6 bases). Germline values: CDR1 LGHNA, CDR2 YNFKEQ. This CDR3 is 16 amino acids long. The V gene lost 4 bases and the J gene lost 8 bases, with 20 bases spanning the gap. The CDR3 nucleotides are TGTGCCAGCAGCCCCTACGGGGGGGGCGGAGGGGAAAAACTGTTTTTT. Translation: CASSPYGGGGGEKLFF.

The chain carries TRBV7-8 and TRBJ2-2; 7 bases agree with TRBD2. The length of the CDR3 is 17 residues. Germline V CDR1 and CDR2: SGHVS, FQNEAQ. The junction had 7 bases not matched to a gene; V was cut back by 2 bases and J by 1 base. The CDR3 coding sequence is TGTGCCAGCAGCTTAAGAGGGGCGGGAGAGAACACCGGGGAGCTGTTTTTT. It translates to CASSLRGAGENTGELFF.

The table lists this clone with a few counts. The chain has TRBV6-2 or TRBV6-3 and TRBJ1-5, with a weak D call TRBD1 (6 bases). Trimming stripped 0 bases from V and 2 bases from J, with 14 bases between. Germline V gene sequence: CDR1 MNHEY, CDR2 SVGEGT. The CDR3 has 17 residues. DNA for the CDR3: TGTGCCAGCAGTTACTCGCACAGGGTGAGTGGCAATCAGCCCCAGCATTTT. It encodes CASSYSHRVSGNQPQHF.

The genes are TRBV7-9 and TRBJ1-5; D is possibly TRBD1 (5 bases). CDR1 and CDR2 (germline): SEHNR, FQNEAQ (reference sequence). The V end lost 5 bases, the J end lost 1 base, and 18 bases lay between the germline ends. The CDR3 covers 17 residues. The CDR3 nucleotides are TGTGCCAGCAGCCCCGGGGCGGGGGTTAGGAGCAATCAGCCCCAGCATTTT. It yields the protein CASSPGAGVRSNQPQHF. Full variable domain (remainder filled in from reference TRBV7-9 and TRBJ1-5): DTGVSQNPRHKITKRGQNVTFRCDPISEHNRLYWYRQTLGQGPEFLTYFQNEAQLEKSRLLSDRFSAERPKGSFSTLEIQRTEQGDSAMYLCASSPGAGVRSNQPQHFGDGTRLSIL.

The table lists this clone with a count of one. The rearrangement links TRBV20-1 to TRBJ1-5; D gene ambiguous. Germline lookup yields CDR1 DFQATT and CDR2 SNEGSKA (reference sequence). The CDR3 contains 14 residues. V was clipped by 3 bases and J by 0 bases, with 9 bases between them. The CDR3 region is CSASLGASNQPQHF. CDR3 sequence (DNA): TGCAGTGCTAGTTTGGGAGCTAGCAATCAGCCCCAGCATTTT.

The chain links TRBV7-2 to TRBJ2-1, with D possibly matching TRBD2 (6 bases). Per germline, CDR1 SGHTA and CDR2 FQGNSA. The CDR3 contains 17 residues. The germline V and J ends were trimmed by 5 bases and 3 bases, with 20 bases remaining between them. In DNA, the CDR3 is TGTGCCAGCAGCGCTAAAGCCCTTAGCGGCTACTACAATGAGCAGTTCTTC. It yields the protein CASSAKALSGYYNEQFF.

CDR3 protein: CASSFWTGVDGYTF. The CDR3 DNA is TGTGCCAGCAGTTTCTGGACTGGGGTTGATGGCTACACCTTC. The V call is TRBV28, the J call TRBJ1-2; D is uncertain. This CDR3 region has 14 residues. With 3 bases removed from V and 6 bases from J, the gap between germline ends came to 14 bases. Germline V CDR1 and CDR2: MDHEN, SYDVKM.

Of note for this clone: Other DNA sequences in the sample encode the same CDR3. The chain recombines TRBV18 with TRBJ1-2, with TRBD1 matching 9 bases. V lost 3 bases and J lost 1; bases outside the gene matches: 3. The CDR3 is 15 residues long. The germline CDR1 and CDR2 sequences are KGHSH and LQKENI. The CDR3 loop is CASSPAGQGNYGYTF. The CDR3 nucleotides read TGTGCCAGCTCACCGGCGGGACAGGGTAACTATGGCTACACCTTC. Variable domain in full (rest from reference TRBV18 and TRBJ1-2): NAGVMQNPRHLVRRRGQEARLRCSPMKGHSHVYWYRQLPEEGLKFMVYLQKENIIDESGMPKERFSAEFPKEGPSILRIQQVVRGDSAAYFCASSPAGQGNYGYTFGSGTRLTVV.

The chain carries TRBV5-5 and TRBJ2-5; D gene uncertain. The CDR3 length is 11 residues. Germline CDR1 and CDR2: SGHKS and YYEKEE (reference sequence). Trimming took 2 bases from V and 3 from J, leaving 2 bases between them. CDR3 amino acids: CASSFEETQYF. The CDR3 DNA reads as TGTGCCAGCAGCTTCGAAGAGACCCAGTACTTC. The whole variable domain, remainder taken from reference TRBV5-5 and TRBJ2-5, is DAGVTQSPTHLIKTRGQQVTLRCSPISGHKSVSWYQQVLGQGPQFIFQYYEKEERGRGNFPDRFSARQFPNYSSELNVNALLLGDSALYLCASSFEETQYFGPGTRLLVL.